A single sample gave rise to the 21 T cell receptor beta chains below, sequenced in a study of T cell clonality in common variable immunodeficiency. The data were produced by immunoSEQ multiplex PCR, yet TCRdb's version contains in-frame clones alone and is incomplete. The sample shows approximately 44,000 clones, no singletons; the ten largest hold more than 9%. The sequenced sample was peripheral blood mononuclear cells. The origin of the receptors is a person between 18 and 70 years old in good health.

This clone was counted only a few times. Coverage ceases 3 residues before the CDR3 finishes, and the germline J gene fills in the end. The chain joins TRBV7-9 to TRBJ1-5; unclear D gene. Trimming stripped 8 bases from V and 7 bases from J, with 18 bases between. The germline gives CDR1 SEHNR, CDR2 FQNEAQ (reference sequence). The CDR3 is 14 amino acids. The CDR3 DNA, read in part, is TGTGCCAGCGGCCCGACAAGGTCCGGCCAGCCC. It encodes CASGPTRSGQP. The complete CDR3 reads CASGPTRSGQPQHF.

This clone appeared many times. Germline is not matched at one junction end, which may reflect a read error. CDR3 residues: CASSPGGGGHTDTQYF. The sequenced part of the CDR3 DNA is TGCGCCAGCAGCCCTGGTGGCGGGGGGCATACAGATACG. This chain joins TRBV4-2 and TRBJ2-3; the match to TRBD2 covers 8 bases. Read data end 3 residues before the CDR3 end; the end is taken from the germline J gene. Germline assignment: CDR1 LGHNA and CDR2 YNFKEQ. CDR3 length: 16 residues.

This clone showed up just a few times. The missing CDR3 end, 3 residues past where the read stops, is filled in from the germline J gene. This sequence joins TRBV20-1 and TRBJ2-7; 10 bases match TRBD2. Losses at the gene ends were 2 bases for V and 2 bases for J; bases not matched to a gene: 6. Germline V gene sequence: CDR1 DFQATT, CDR2 SNEGSKA (reference sequence). The CDR3 covers 15 residues. The CDR3 bases that were read are TGCAGTGCTAGATCGAGCGGGAGGGGTCCCTACGAG. This sequence encodes CSARSSGRGPYE. The CDR3 in its entirety is CSARSSGRGPYEQYF.

This clone was seen at least ten times. The read stops 3 residues short of the end of the CDR3; the missing end is completed from the germline J gene. The chain employs TRBV28 and TRBJ2-2; TRBD1 matches 8 bases. Per the germline V gene, CDR1 is MDHEN and CDR2 is SYDVKM. The CDR3 contains 13 residues. Germline trimming cut 5 bases from V and 6 bases from J; bases unmatched to any gene: 2. The CDR3 is CASSEQGAGELFF. The part of the CDR3 DNA that was read is TGTGCCAGCAGTGAACAGGGGGCCGGGGAG.

In its sample, this clone was seen many times. The read halts 3 residues ahead of the CDR3 end, with the missing end drawn from the germline J gene. V is TRBV18 and J is TRBJ2-3; 7 bases map to TRBD1. Germline V lookup: CDR1 KGHSH, CDR2 LQKENI. This CDR3 comprises 13 residues. V shed 8 bases and J 2 bases; nucleotides not matched to a gene: 4. The DNA read from the CDR3 is TGTGCCAGCCCCGACAGGGCCACAGATACG. It codes for CASPDRATDT. The whole CDR3 sequence reads CASPDRATDTQYF.

This clone was seen at least ten times. Read data end 3 residues before the CDR3 end; the end is taken from the germline J gene. V gene TRBV20-1 combines with J gene TRBJ1-1, with 11 bases aligning to TRBD1. Germline V gives CDR1 DFQATT, CDR2 SNEGSKA (reference sequence). The CDR3 contains 16 residues. The part of the CDR3 DNA that was read is TGCAGTGCTTCTTGGACAGGGGGCGAGTACCTTTGGAAA. Translation gives CSASWTGGEYLWK. The complete CDR3 reads CSASWTGGEYLWKAFF.

This clone was recorded at least ten times. The sequence runs out 3 residues before the end of the CDR3; the remainder is reconstructed from the germline J gene. J is TRBJ1-1 and V is TRBV19; 8 bases align to TRBD1. The CDR3 is 13 residues long. CDR1 LNHDA and CDR2 SQIVND come from the germline V gene (reference sequence). The sequenced CDR3 bases are TGTGCCAGTAGGAAACAGGGGGTGTCGGAA. It codes for CASRKQGVSE. The entire CDR3 protein reads CASRKQGVSEAFF.

At least ten counts were recorded for this clone. Read data end 3 residues before the CDR3 end; the end is taken from the germline J gene. J is TRBJ1-2 and V is TRBV2; D gene ambiguous. This CDR3 is built from 16 residues. V was pared by 4 bases and J by 5 bases, with 20 bases between. From germline, CDR1 is SNHLY and CDR2 FYNNEI. The CDR3 bases that were read are TGTGCCAGCAGTGCGGGTGGCGAGATCCGAGATTATGGC. Translating it yields CASSAGGEIRDYG. The CDR3, in full, reads CASSAGGEIRDYGYTF.

The table lists this clone with many counts. The read terminates 3 residues ahead of where the CDR3 ends, so the germline J gene completes it. The chain is built from TRBV5-1 and TRBJ2-1; 13 bases match TRBD2. The ends lost 1 base at V and 9 bases at J; junction bases unmatched: 7. The CDR3 runs 16 residues. In germline, CDR1 is SGHRS, CDR2 YFSETQ. The CDR3 here is CASSLLTSGRQVEQFF. Incomplete CDR3 DNA: TGCGCCAGCAGCTTGTTGACTAGCGGGAGGCAAGTTGAG.

Turning to this clone: With the read ending 3 residues before the CDR3 end, the germline J gene is used to fill in that end. This chain uses TRBV20-1 with TRBJ2-1; tentatively, D is TRBD2 (7 bases). The germline CDR1 and CDR2 sequences are DFQATT and SNEGSKA (reference sequence). This CDR3 region has 16 residues. Trimming left V 1 base short and J 0 bases short, with 13 bases between. The CDR3 DNA, read in part, is TGCAGTGCTAGAGCTTTCGCGGGGGCCTCCTACAATGAG. Translating it yields CSARAFAGASYNE. The complete CDR3 protein is CSARAFAGASYNEQFF.

This clone was seen a handful of times. The observed sequence ends 3 residues before the CDR3 terminus, with the missing tail filled in from the germline J gene. V and J are TRBV6-1 and TRBJ2-4; D is perhaps TRBD2 (5 bases). This CDR3 has 12 residues. Germline V lookup: CDR1 MNHNS, CDR2 SASEGT. CDR3 residues: CASSVSARGQYF. CDR3 DNA, as far as it was read: TGTGCCAGCAGTGTCTCTGCCCGGGGT.

This clone was seen many times. The read falls 3 residues short of the CDR3 end, and the missing part is taken from the germline J gene. V is TRBV7-8 and J is TRBJ1-2; D is perhaps TRBD1 (5 bases). Germline V lookup: CDR1 SGHVS, CDR2 FQNEAQ. CDR3 length equals 15 residues. V lost 5 bases and J lost 7, with 20 bases in between. CDR3 bases read: TGTGCCAGCAGCACAGCTGGGGGGACTAGTTTTGGC. Protein sequence: CASSTAGGTSFG. The full CDR3 reads CASSTAGGTSFGYTF.

Many counts were recorded for this clone. The read terminates 3 residues ahead of where the CDR3 ends, so the germline J gene completes it. This rearrangement joins TRBV7-2 to TRBJ1-4; 8 positions match TRBD1. The CDR3 has 15 residues. Germline-derived CDR1 and CDR2 are SGHTA and FQGNSA. Losses at the gene ends were 2 bases for V and 4 bases for J; bases not matched to a gene: 3. This CDR3 reads CASSLRQGINEKLFF. The covered CDR3 bases are TGTGCCAGCAGCTTACGACAGGGGATTAATGAAAAA.

Ten or more counts support this clone. The read finishes 3 residues shy of the CDR3 end, and the germline J gene is used to complete it. The chain joins TRBV5-1 to TRBJ2-6, with TRBD1 matching 10 bases. Germline V gene sequence: CDR1 SGHRS, CDR2 YFSETQ. Unmatched junction bases numbered 8, after V lost 5 bases and J lost 0 bases. CDR3 length: 18 amino acids. The part of the CDR3 DNA that was read is TGCGCCAGCAGGTCTTCCGGGACAGGGGCCTCTGGGGCCAACGTC. This gives the protein CASRSSGTGASGANV. The full-length CDR3 reads as CASRSSGTGASGANVLTF.

This clone was counted many times. The read terminates 3 residues ahead of where the CDR3 ends, so the germline J gene completes it. The chain carries TRBV20-1 and TRBJ2-1, with TRBD2 identical over 7 bases. The CDR3 has 14 amino acids. Germline CDR1 and CDR2: DFQATT and SNEGSKA (reference sequence). J was trimmed by 5 bases and V by 0 bases; bases with no gene match: 4. Incomplete CDR3 DNA: TGCAGTGCTAGAGATTCCCGGGGGGACAATGAG. Translating it yields CSARDSRGDNE. The complete CDR3 reads CSARDSRGDNEQFF.

This clone was counted many times. Sequencing ends 3 residues short of the CDR3 end; the germline J gene provides the rest. The chain is built from TRBV29-1 and TRBJ2-7, with TRBD2 as a possible D gene (6 bases). The germline V and J ends were trimmed by 8 bases and 0 bases, with 14 bases remaining between them. CDR3 size: 13 residues. CDR1 is SQVTM and CDR2 is ANQGSEA in the germline V gene. The covered CDR3 bases are TGCAGCACCCGGGACTCTGGCTCCTACGAG. As protein: CSTRDSGSYE. The full CDR3 protein is CSTRDSGSYEQYF.

This clone was counted ten times or more. The read comes to an end 3 residues before the CDR3 does, leaving the germline J gene to fill in the end. The rearrangement uses TRBV5-1 and TRBJ1-2; weak D call: TRBD1 (6 bases). V shed 1 base and J shed 6 bases, with 13 bases lying between them. This CDR3 is built from 14 residues. Germline V gene data show CDR1 as SGHRS and CDR2 as YFSETQ. CDR3 in amino acids: CASSLTGSVDGYTF. The sequenced part of the CDR3 DNA is TGCGCCAGCAGCTTGACAGGGAGCGTAGATGGC. Full variable domain (remainder filled in from reference TRBV5-1 and TRBJ1-2): KAGVTQTPRYLIKTRGQQVTLSCSPISGHRSVSWYQQTPGQGLQFLFEYFSETQRNKGNFPGRFSGRQFSNSRSEMNVSTLELGDSALYLCASSLTGSVDGYTFGSGTRLTVV.

In this sample, this clone turned up many times. The CDR3 end lies 3 residues beyond the end of the read and is filled in from the germline J gene. The rearrangement joins TRBV19 to TRBJ2-4, with TRBD1 matching 11 bases. Germline V gene sequence: CDR1 LNHDA, CDR2 SQIVND (reference sequence). This CDR3 region has 17 residues. With V trimmed by 4 bases and J by 6 bases, 11 bases remained unmatched. The sequenced part of the CDR3 DNA is TGTGCCAGTAGTACCGGGACAGGGGGATTAGGGGGAAACATT. The encoded protein is CASSTGTGGLGGNI. From start to end, the CDR3 is CASSTGTGGLGGNIQYF.

In its sample, this clone was seen many times. The observed sequence ends 3 residues before the CDR3 terminus, with the missing tail filled in from the germline J gene. The chain combines TRBV20-1 with TRBJ2-7, with a weak D call TRBD1 (6 bases). V was shortened by 3 bases and J by 0 bases, with 9 bases between the two germline ends. Per germline, CDR1 DFQATT and CDR2 SNEGSKA (reference sequence). The CDR3 runs 13 residues. The CDR3 region is CSARGTSSYEQYF. Partial CDR3 DNA: TGCAGTGCTAGGGGGACATCCTCCTACGAG.

This clone has at least ten counts. The read comes to an end 3 residues before the CDR3 does, leaving the germline J gene to fill in the end. The sample has other DNA sequences that encode this CDR3 too. The chain combines TRBV18 with TRBJ2-5, with no clear D. Germline V gene lookup returns CDR1 KGHSH and CDR2 LQKENI. The ends were cut back, 0 bases at V and 5 bases at J, with 7 bases in the middle. The CDR3 consists of 13 residues. Here the CDR3 reads CASSPPSTETQYF. Partial CDR3 DNA: TGTGCCAGCTCACCACCTAGTACGGAGACC. The full variable domain, rest sourced from reference TRBV18 and TRBJ2-5, is NAGVMQNPRHLVRRRGQEARLRCSPMKGHSHVYWYRQLPEEGLKFMVYLQKENIIDESGMPKERFSAEFPKEGPSILRIQQVVRGDSAAYFCASSPPSTETQYFGPGTRLLVL.

This clone was seen repeatedly, ten times or more. The CDR3 is cut off 3 residues early in the read; its end comes from the germline J gene. The chain joins TRBV6-4 to TRBJ2-2; TRBD1 might be the D (5 bases). V lost 0 bases and J 6 bases, leaving 11 bases between the germline ends. The CDR3 spans 15 residues. The V gene's germline CDR1 is MRHNA and CDR2 SNTAGT. The sequenced CDR3 bases are TGTGCCAGCAGTGACTCTCGGCAGGGTTCCGGGGAG. Protein product: CASSDSRQGSGE. The full-length CDR3 reads as CASSDSRQGSGELFF.